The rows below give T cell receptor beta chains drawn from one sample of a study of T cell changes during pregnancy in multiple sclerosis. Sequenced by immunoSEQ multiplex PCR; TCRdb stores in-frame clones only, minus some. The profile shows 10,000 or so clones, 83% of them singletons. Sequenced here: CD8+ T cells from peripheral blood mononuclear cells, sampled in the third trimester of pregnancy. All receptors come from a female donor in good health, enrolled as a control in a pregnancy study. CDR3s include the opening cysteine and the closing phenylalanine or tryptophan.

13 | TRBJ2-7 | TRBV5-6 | CASSKGVGDEQYF
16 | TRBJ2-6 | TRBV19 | CASSVQGPPGANVLTF
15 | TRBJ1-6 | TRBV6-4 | CASSDSRDRASPLHF
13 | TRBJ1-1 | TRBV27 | CASSLSEGFGFFF
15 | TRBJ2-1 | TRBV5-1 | CASSLRDRGQYQQFF
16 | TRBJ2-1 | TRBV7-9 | CASSSGTSGRDYEQFF
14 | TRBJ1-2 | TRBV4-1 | CASSQVGALYGYTF
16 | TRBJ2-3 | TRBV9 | CASSVAVGGTTDTQYF
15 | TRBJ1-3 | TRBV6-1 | CASSGQSGSGNTIYF
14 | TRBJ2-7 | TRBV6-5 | CASSYSSRGYEQYF
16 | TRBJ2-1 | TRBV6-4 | CASSDSGTRDYNEQFF
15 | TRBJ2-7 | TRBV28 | CASRFYRTGVDEQYF
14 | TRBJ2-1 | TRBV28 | CAGQRGDSYNEQFF
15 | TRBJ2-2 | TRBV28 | CASSPRERNTGELFF
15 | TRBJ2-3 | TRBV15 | CATSRASGGADTQYF
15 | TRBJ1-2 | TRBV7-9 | CASSQGQGVFYGYTF
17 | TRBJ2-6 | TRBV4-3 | CASSRGDEGSGANVLTF
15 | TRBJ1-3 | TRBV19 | CASSIDSSSGNTIYF
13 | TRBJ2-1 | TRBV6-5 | CASSAGFENEQFF
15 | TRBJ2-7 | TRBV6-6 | CASSPGTLGSYEQYF
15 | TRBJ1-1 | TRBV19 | CASTSFGGGNTEAFF
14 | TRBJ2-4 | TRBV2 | CASSDLWGRNIQYF
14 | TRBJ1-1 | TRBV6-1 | CASSRDSENTEAFF
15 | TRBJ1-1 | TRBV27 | CASSLARVGNTEAFF
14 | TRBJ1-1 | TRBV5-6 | CASSLRTTNTEAFF
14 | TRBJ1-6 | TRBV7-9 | CASRQGQGASPLHF
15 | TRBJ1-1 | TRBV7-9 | CASLPTGTGNTEAFF
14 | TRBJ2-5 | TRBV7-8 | CASSLAELEGAQYF
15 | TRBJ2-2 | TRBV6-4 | CASSDSGQDTGELFF
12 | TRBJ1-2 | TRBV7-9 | CASRTQNYGYTF
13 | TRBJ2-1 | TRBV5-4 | CASSRDRNNEQFF
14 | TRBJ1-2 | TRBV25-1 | CASSESGVPGGYTF